This T cell receptor (beta chain) was identified in a study of blood T cell repertoires in COVID-19. Study-wide context: Specimens from acute and convalescent COVID-19 originated in the United States, Italy and Spain.

Germline V gene data show CDR1 as LNHDA and CDR2 as SQIVND (reference sequence). Trimming left V 8 bases short and J 2 bases short, with 10 bases between. This CDR3 comprises 13 residues. The authors' processing: The assay estimated nucleated cells by amplifying reference gene primers. Data came from immunoSEQ multiplex PCR; TCRdb stores just in-frame clones and leaves some out. From that table come the V and J calls and clone size; the DNA was used to work out D and trimming. The sample has about 300,000 clones; roughly 88% are singletons. V is TRBV19 and J is TRBJ1-3; D gene unclear. The source material was peripheral blood. The TCR was taken from a woman aged 45-60 years with acute or convalescent COVID-19. The CDR3 region is CASSAGAGNTIYF. CDR3 nucleotides: TGTGCCAGTTCGGCGGGAGCTGGAAACACCATATATTTT.